One sample yielded the 2 T cell receptor beta chains listed below, sequenced in a study of cytomegalovirus exposure and HLA in healthy donors. 13 Jbeta primers and 60 Vbeta primers were used for the PCR. The method was immunoSEQ multiplex PCR; TCRdb's version includes in-frame clones alone and lacks a portion of them. The table lists around 130,000 clones, over 75% of them singletons. Specimen: PBMCs. Receptors were obtained from a man aged 25-45 years in good health and CMV-seronegative.

This clone has a single count. The chain carries TRBV7-9 and TRBJ2-1, with a tentative D call TRBD1 (6 bases). Trimming shortened V by 2 bases and J by 7 bases, and 18 bases separated the two germline ends. The CDR3 is made up of 16 amino acids. CDR1 is SEHNR and CDR2 is FQNEAQ in the germline V gene (reference sequence). The CDR3 reads CASSLQGLTRSNEQFF. The CDR3 DNA follows: TGTGCCAGCAGCTTACAGGGGCTAACTCGTAGTAATGAGCAGTTCTTC.

This sequence joins TRBV5-1 and TRBJ2-7; tentatively, D is TRBD1 (5 bases). Germline-derived CDR1 and CDR2 are SGHRS and YFSETQ. The CDR3 covers 14 residues. With 1 base removed from V and 6 bases from J, the gap between germline ends came to 14 bases. The CDR3 DNA reads TGCGCCAGCAGCTTGAAGGGTTCAGGGTTCGAGCAGTACTTC. Translating gives CASSLKGSGFEQYF.